Listed below are T cell receptor beta chains from one sample, sequenced in a study of shared clonotypes between healthy human individuals. Profiled with immunoSEQ multiplex PCR; TCRdb holds only in-frame clones, not every one. Here the sample spans 2 million to 2.5 million clones, 95% being singletons. The sequenced material came from naive CD4+ T cells sorted from blood. The receptors were gathered from a man between 18 and 29 years old in good health. Both conserved end residues are trimmed from each CDR3.

V gene | CDR3 protein
TRBV9 | ASSGGTSYEQY
TRBV7-8 | ASSLGQTHEKLF
TRBV2 | ASSEGGYIQY
TRBV7-6 | ASSGGLAANTGELF
TRBV11-1 | ASSPRDRGGYEQY
TRBV7-2 | ASSSQRQGTEAF
TRBV7-2 | ASSPDGTSKETQY
TRBV5-1 | ASSLVPDQETQY
TRBV19 | ASSIGQFYEQY
TRBV9 | ASSLDLNTEAF
TRBV27 | ASSSLRQTGEAF
TRBV6-6 | ASSYTPGMRGEQY
TRBV5-1 | ASSPTGTSTDTQY
TRBV9 | ASSVSGVALDTDTQY
TRBV9 | ASSVGASKETQY
TRBV11-2 | ASSLVVGETQY
TRBV10-3 | ATNGGAGNTIY
TRBV5-4 | ASSFLTDEKLF
TRBV11-2 | ASSLIGLHEQF
TRBV6-1 | ASSVSGTLAFYT
TRBV5-1 | ASSLTGSFNEQF
TRBV6-5 | ASSYSGGISYNEQF
TRBV6-5 | ASSYSAGGFAEQY
TRBV4-1 | ASSLGQGYEQY
TRBV7-8 | ASSSDTYEQY
TRBV18 | ASSLNSGANVLT
TRBV7-2 | ASSPHSYEQY
TRBV2 | ASSTGETGELF
TRBV6-5 | ASGRSENQPQH
TRBV11-2 | ASSLVGGQKLF
TRBV5-1 | ASRQDTVNTEAF
TRBV9 | ASSVTWGGSGNTIY
TRBV10-1 | ASRAKVNTEAF
TRBV7-9 | ASSTGTSGGNEQF
TRBV5-1 | ASSLGVYGYT
TRBV6-5 | ASASGGGSYNEQF
TRBV6-1 | ASSLQGSSGNTIY
TRBV6-5 | ASSYDRGELF
TRBV7-9 | ASSLGGKSSYNEQF
TRBV21-1 | ASSKSFSPEGQELYNEQF
TRBV11-2 | ASSFFYYWPATDTQY
TRBV21-1 | ASSSRDMDLRPSSYNEQF
TRBV4-3 | ASSSQGNSPLH
TRBV5-1 | ASSLDPGGQETQY
TRBV5-8 | ASSLAKYFSTDTQY
TRBV5-1 | ASSLEDPARQPQH
TRBV5-6 | ASSSNNEQF
TRBV5-4 | ASNRGTGSLNTEAF
TRBV5-5 | ASSLASSFSYNEQF
TRBV5-1 | ASSLGQGTYNEQF
TRBV6-5 | ASSNAGTGGQPQH